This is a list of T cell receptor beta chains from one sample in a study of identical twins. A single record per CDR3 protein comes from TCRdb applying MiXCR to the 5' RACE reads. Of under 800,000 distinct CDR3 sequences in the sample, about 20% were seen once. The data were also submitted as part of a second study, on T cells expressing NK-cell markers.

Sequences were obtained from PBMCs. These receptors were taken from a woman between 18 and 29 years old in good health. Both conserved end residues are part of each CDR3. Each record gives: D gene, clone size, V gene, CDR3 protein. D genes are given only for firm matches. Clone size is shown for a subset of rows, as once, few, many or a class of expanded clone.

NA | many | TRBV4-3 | CASSQGPPGTTITGELFF
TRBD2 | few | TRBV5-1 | CASRSGLAEGDTQYF
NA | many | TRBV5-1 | CASSLEMDTEAFF
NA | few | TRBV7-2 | CASSGRTEQYF
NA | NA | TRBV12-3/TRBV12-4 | CASSWGGHGYNEQFF
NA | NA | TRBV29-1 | CSVVPGSAEAFF
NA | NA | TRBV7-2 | CASRGNQRNHTQYF
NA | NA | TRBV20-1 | CSARFPGLSYGYTF
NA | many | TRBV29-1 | CSVELDRVYGYTF
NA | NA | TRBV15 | CATSRGDGLYGEQYF
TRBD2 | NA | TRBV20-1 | CSARTSGRYGFEQYF
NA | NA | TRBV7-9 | CASSFRTITYEQYF
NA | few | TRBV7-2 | CASSPWKSGANVLTF
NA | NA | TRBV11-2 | CVSSLDIGVVGTDTQYF
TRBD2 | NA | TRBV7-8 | CASSLEDIAGSPYEQYF
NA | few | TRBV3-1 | CASSHWTGQETQYF
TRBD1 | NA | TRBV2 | CASRGTGSSYNEQFF
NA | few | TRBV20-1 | CSASGAYTEAFF
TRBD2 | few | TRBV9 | CASSVAGLGFYEQYF
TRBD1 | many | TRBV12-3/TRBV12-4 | CASSRGGQIGGYTF
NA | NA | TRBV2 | CASLGRVGEKLFF
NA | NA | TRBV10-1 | CASSSHDTGELFF
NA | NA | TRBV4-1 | CASARGRELFF
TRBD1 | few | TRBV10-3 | CAIRGSDRGGYEQYF
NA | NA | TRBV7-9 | CASSFSRGDEEQYF
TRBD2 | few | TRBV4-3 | CASSPPGVAGGLGEQFF
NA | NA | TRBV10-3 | CATSAADREQFF
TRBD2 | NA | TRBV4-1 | CASSQVAGGDEQFF
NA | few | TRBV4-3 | CASSQVSGRQPQHF
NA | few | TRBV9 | CASSPWREIVNEQFF
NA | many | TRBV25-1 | CASSEPGGNTIYF
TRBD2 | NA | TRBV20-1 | CSARAWTGGARNEQFF
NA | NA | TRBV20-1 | CSARVSYEQYF
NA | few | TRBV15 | CATSREASGSYEQYF
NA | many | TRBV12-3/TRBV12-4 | CASITGNRRNTGELFF
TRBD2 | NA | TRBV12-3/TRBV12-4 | CASSLSGVPYYEQYF
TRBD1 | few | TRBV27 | CASSFFGPKQGDYEQYF
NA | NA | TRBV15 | CATSRSGNPYEQYF
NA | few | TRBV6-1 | CASSDVWYNEQFF
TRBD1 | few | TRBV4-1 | CASSHDPGQNNSPLHF